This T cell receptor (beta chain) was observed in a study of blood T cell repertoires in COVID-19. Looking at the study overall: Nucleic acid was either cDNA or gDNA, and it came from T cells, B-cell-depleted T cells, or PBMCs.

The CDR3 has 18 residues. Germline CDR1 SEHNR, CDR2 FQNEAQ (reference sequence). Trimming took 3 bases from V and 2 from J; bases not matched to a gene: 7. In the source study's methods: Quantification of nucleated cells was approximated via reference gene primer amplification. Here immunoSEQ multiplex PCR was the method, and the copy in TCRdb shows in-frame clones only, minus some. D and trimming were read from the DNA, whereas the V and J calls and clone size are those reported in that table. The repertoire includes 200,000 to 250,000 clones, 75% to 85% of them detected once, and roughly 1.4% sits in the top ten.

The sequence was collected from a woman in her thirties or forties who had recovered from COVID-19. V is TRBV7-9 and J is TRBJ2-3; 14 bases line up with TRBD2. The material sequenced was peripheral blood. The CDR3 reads CASSLGLAGDLLTDTQYF. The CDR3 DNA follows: TGTGCCAGCAGCTTGGGACTAGCGGGGGACTTGCTCACAGATACGCAGTATTTT.